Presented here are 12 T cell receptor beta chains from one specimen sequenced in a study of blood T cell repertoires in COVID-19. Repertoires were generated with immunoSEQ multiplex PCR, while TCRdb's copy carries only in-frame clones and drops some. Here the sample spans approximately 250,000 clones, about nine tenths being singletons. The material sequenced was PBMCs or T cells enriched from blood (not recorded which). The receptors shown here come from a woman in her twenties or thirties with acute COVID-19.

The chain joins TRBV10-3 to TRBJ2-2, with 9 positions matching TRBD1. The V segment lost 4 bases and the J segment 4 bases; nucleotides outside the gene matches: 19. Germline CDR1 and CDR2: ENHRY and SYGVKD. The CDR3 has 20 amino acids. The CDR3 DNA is TGTGCCATCAGTGTATGGATGCATGTCGGGGACAGGGATACCACCGGGGAGCTGTTTTTT. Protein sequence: CAISVWMHVGDRDTTGELFF.

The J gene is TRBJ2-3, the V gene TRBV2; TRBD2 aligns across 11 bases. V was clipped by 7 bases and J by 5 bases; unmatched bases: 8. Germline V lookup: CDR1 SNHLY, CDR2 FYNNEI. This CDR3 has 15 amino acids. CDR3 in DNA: TGTGCCAGCAACGGCGGGACTAGCGGTGGAGATACGCAGTATTTT. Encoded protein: CASNGGTSGGDTQYF. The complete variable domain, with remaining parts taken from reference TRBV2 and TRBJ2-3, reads EPEVTQTPSHQVTQMGQEVILRCVPISNHLYFYWYRQILGQKVEFLVSFYNNEISEKSEIFDDQFSVERPDGSNFTLKIRSTKLEDSAMYFCASNGGTSGGDTQYFGPGTRLTVL.

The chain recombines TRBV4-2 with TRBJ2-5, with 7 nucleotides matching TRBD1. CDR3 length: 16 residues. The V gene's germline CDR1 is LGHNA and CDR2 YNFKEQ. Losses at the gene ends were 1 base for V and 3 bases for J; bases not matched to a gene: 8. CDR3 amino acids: CASSQVLATGEETQYF. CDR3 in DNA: TGTGCCAGCAGCCAAGTCCTCGCCACAGGGGAAGAGACCCAGTACTTC.

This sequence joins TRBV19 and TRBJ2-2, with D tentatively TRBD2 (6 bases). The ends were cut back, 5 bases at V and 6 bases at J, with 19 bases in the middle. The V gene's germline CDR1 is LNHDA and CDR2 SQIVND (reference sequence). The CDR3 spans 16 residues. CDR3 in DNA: TGTGCCAGTAGTCCCACGGGGGACTCAAGGGCCGGGGAGCTGTTTTTT. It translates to CASSPTGDSRAGELFF.

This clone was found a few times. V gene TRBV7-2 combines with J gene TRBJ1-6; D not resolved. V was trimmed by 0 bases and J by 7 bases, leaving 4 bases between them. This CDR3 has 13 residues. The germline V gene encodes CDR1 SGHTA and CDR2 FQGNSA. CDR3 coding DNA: TGTGCCAGCAGCTTAGCCCTAAATTCACCCCTCCACTTT. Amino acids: CASSLALNSPLHF.

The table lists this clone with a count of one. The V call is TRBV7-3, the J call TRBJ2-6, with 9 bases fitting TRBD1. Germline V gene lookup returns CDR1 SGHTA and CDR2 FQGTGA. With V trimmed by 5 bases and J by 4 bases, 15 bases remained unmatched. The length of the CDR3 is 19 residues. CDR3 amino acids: CASSLLPSGQGTGANVLTF. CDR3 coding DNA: TGTGCCAGCAGCCTACTACCGTCGGGACAGGGTACCGGGGCCAACGTCCTGACTTTC.

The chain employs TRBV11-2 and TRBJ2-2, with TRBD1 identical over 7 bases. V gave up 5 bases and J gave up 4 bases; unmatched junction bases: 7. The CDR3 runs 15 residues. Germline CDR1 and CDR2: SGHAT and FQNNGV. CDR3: CASSPPGTVTGELFF. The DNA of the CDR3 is TGTGCCAGCAGCCCGCCCGGGACAGTCACCGGGGAGCTGTTTTTT. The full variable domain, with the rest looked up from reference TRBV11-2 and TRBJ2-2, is EAGVAQSPRYKIIEKRQSVAFWCNPISGHATLYWYQQILGQGPKLLIQFQNNGVVDDSQLPKDRFSAERLKGVDSTLKIQPAKLEDSAVYLCASSPPGTVTGELFFGEGSRLTVL.

In DNA form, the CDR3 reads TGTGCCAGCACCCCTTCGTCCGGGACAGGAAACTATGGCTACACCTTC. This codes for CASTPSSGTGNYGYTF. The chain combines TRBV28 with TRBJ1-2; 8 bases line up with TRBD1. V was clipped by 7 bases and J by 2 bases; unmatched bases: 12. The CDR3 consists of 16 residues. Germline CDR1 reads MDHEN; CDR2 reads SYDVKM.

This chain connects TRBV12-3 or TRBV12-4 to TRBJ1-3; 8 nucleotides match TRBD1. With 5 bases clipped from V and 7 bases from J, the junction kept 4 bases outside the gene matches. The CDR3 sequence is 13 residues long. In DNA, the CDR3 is TGTGCCAGCAGTCAGGGGGCAGGTAACACCATATATTTT. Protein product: CASSQGAGNTIYF.

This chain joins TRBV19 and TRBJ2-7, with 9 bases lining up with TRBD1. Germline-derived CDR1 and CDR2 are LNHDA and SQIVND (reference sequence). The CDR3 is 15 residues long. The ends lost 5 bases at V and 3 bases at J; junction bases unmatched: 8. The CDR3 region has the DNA TGTGCCAGTAGTCCACCGGGACAGGGATTCTACGAGCAGTACTTC. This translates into CASSPPGQGFYEQYF.

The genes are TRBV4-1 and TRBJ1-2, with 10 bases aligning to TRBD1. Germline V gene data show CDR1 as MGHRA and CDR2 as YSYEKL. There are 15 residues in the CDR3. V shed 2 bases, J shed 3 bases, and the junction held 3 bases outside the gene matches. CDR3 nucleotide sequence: TGCGCCAGCAGCCAATTAGGGACAGGGGACTATGGCTACACCTTC. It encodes CASSQLGTGDYGYTF.

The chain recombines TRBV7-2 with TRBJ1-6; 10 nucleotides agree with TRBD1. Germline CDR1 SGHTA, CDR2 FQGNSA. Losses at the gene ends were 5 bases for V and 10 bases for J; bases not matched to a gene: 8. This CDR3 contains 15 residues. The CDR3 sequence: CASSNPGQGMSPLHF. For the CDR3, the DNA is TGTGCCAGCAGCAACCCGGGACAGGGGATGTCACCCCTCCACTTT.